Below, one T cell receptor beta chain is given with its context. This specimen comes from a study of blood T cell repertoires in COVID-19. Original processing methods: Estimation of nucleated cell counts was performed using reference gene primer amplification. The protocol was immunoSEQ multiplex PCR, while the TCRdb copy is restricted to in-frame clones and leaves out a portion. V, J and clone size reflect that table, while D and trimming were determined from the DNA. The sample has fewer than 600,000 clones; about 88% are singletons. The CDR3 spans 13 residues. V lost 7 bases, J lost 2 bases, and 9 bases lay in between. Germline CDR1 LNHDA, CDR2 SQIVND (reference sequence).

The sample consisted of peripheral blood. This TCR was recovered from a man between 18 and 29 years old with COVID-19, enrolled during active disease. The genes are TRBV19 and TRBJ1-3, with D hard to call. The CDR3 protein is CASTVFPGNTIYF. The DNA of the CDR3 is TGTGCCAGTACGGTTTTCCCTGGAAACACCATATATTTT.